The present entry profiles one T cell receptor (beta chain) with its context. Amplification used 60 Vbeta primers and 13 Jbeta primers. Using immunoSEQ multiplex PCR, the repertoire was profiled, and TCRdb retains in-frame clones only, with some absent. This table holds 150,000 to 200,000 clones. The data belong to a study of cytomegalovirus exposure and HLA in healthy donors. Germline CDR1 reads SGHNT; CDR2 reads YYREEE (reference sequence). The CDR3 is made up of 20 amino acids. V lost 5 bases and J 4 bases, leaving 31 bases between the germline ends. Sequencing was performed on PBMCs. The genes are TRBV5-4 and TRBJ2-1, with D maybe TRBD2 (6 bases). This TCR derives from a woman aged 55 to 70 in good health and CMV-seronegative. The CDR3 DNA sequence: TGTGCCAGCAGTTCCCGAGGGCCAGCGACTCATAGCGGATTATACAATGAGCAGTTCTTC. Amino acids: CASSSRGPATHSGLYNEQFF.